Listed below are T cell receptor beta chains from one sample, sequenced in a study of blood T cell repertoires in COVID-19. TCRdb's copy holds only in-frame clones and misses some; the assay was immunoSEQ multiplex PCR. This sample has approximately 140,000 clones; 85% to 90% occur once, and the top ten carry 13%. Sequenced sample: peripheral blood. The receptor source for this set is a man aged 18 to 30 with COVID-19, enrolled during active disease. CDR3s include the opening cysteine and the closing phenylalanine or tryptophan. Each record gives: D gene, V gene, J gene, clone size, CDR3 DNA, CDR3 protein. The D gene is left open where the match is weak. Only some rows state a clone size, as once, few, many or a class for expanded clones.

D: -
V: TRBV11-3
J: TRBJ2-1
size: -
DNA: TGTGCCAGCAGCTTAGGTGGTGGGCATGAGCAGTTCTTC
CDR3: CASSLGGGHEQFF

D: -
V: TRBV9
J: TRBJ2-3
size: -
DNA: TGTGCCAGCAGCGTAGGTGAATCAGCAGATACGCAGTATTTT
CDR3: CASSVGESADTQYF

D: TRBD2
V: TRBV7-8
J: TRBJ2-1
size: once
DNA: TGTGCCAGCAGCTCGATAGCGGGAGGGTTTAACAATGAGCAGTTCTTC
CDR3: CASSSIAGGFNNEQFF

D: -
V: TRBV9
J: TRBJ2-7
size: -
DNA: TGTGCCAGCAGCCCAGGGACACCCTCCTACGAGCAGTACTTC
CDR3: CASSPGTPSYEQYF

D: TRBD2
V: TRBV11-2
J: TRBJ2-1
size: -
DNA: TGTGCCAGCAGCTTAGTCCGGGAGGGCTTGGCAGAGCAGTTCTTC
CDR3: CASSLVREGLAEQFF

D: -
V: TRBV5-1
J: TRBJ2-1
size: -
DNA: TGCGCCAGCAGCTTAGCTGTGAGCTCCTACAATGAGCAGTTCTTC
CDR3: CASSLAVSSYNEQFF

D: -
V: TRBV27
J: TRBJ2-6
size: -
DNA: TGTGCCAGCAGTTTTTCACAGGGTCCCTCTGGGGCCAACGTCCTGACTTTC
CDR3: CASSFSQGPSGANVLTF

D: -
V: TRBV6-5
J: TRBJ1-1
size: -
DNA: TGTGCCAGCAGTCCTGGGGGGGCTGAAGCTTTCTTT
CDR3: CASSPGGAEAFF

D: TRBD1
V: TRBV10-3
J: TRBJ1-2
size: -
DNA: TGTGCCATCACTGCTGGACAGGAGCTCGTTAACTATGGCTACACCTTC
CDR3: CAITAGQELVNYGYTF

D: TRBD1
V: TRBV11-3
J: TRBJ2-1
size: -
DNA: TGTGCCAGCAGCCCCACCGGGACAGGGCACTACAATGAGCAGTTCTTC
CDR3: CASSPTGTGHYNEQFF

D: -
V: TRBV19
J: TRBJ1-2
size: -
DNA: TGTGCCAGTAGTATTCCAGGGTTTGACTATGGCTACACCTTC
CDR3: CASSIPGFDYGYTF

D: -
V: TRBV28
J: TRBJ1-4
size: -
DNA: TGTGCCAGCAGTTTATGGTACACCATAGACTCTAATGAAAAACTGCTTTTT
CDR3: CASSLWYTIDSNEKLLF

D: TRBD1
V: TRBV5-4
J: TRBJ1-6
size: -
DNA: TGTGCCAGCAGCCCCGGGACAGTCAATAATTCACCCCTCCACTTT
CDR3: CASSPGTVNNSPLHF

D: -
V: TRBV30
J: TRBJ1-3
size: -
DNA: TGTGCCTGGAGTATGGGGGGCTCTGGAAACACCATATATTTT
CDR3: CAWSMGGSGNTIYF

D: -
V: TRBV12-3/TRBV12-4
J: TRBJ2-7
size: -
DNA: TGTGCCAGCAGTTTGCTACCAGGCTACGAGCAGTACTTC
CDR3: CASSLLPGYEQYF

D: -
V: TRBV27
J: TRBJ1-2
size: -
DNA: TGTGCCAGCAGTCCAGGACAGCTGAACTATGGCTACACCTTC
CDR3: CASSPGQLNYGYTF

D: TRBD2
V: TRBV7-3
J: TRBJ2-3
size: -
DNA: TGTGCCAGCAGCCCAAGGCCTTATCTAGCGGGAGAAACAGATACGCAGTATTTT
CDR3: CASSPRPYLAGETDTQYF

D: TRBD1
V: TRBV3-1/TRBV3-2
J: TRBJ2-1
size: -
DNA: TGTGCCAGCAGCCAAGGTTGCGGACAGGGGGCCCATGAGCAGTTCTTC
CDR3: CASSQGCGQGAHEQFF

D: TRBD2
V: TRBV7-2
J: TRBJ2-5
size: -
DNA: TGTGCCAGCAGCTTGTCAGGGAGGGAACAAGAGACCCAGTACTTC
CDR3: CASSLSGREQETQYF

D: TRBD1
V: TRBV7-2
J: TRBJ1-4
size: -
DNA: TGTGCCAGCAGCTTAGGGAGAACAGGGGCGGGGAATGAAAAACTGTTTTTT
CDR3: CASSLGRTGAGNEKLFF

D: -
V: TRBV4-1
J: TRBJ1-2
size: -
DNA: TGCGCCAGCAGCCAAGATCAATGGGCAGCGGACAACTATGGCTACACCTTC
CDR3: CASSQDQWAADNYGYTF

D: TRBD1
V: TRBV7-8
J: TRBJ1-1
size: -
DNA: TGTGCCAGCAGCTCGGACAGGGGGGCTGAAGCTTTCTTT
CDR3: CASSSDRGAEAFF

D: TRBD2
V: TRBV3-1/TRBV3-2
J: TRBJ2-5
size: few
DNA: TGTGCCAGCAGCCTCCGGACTAGCGGGAGGCAAGAGACCCAGTACTTC
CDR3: CASSLRTSGRQETQYF

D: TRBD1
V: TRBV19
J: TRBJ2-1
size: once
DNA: TGTGCCAGTAGGGGTTCGAGGACAGGGGGCAATGAGCAGTTCTTC
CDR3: CASRGSRTGGNEQFF

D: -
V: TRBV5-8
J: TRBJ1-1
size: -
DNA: TGTGCCAGCAGCCCCGACGCGGGGGGGACTGAAGCTTTCTTT
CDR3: CASSPDAGGTEAFF

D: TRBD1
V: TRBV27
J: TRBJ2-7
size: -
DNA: TGTGCCAGCAGTTTTGGGACAGGGGGCAGGTACGAGCAGTACTTC
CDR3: CASSFGTGGRYEQYF

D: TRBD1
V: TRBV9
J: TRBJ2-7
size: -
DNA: TGTGCCAGCAGCGCGGGACAGGGAAGGTCCTACGAGCAGTACTTC
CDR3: CASSAGQGRSYEQYF

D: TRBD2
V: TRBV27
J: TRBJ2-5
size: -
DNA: TGTGCCAGTGGCCTAGCGGGGCCGCGGACCCAGTACTTC
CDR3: CASGLAGPRTQYF

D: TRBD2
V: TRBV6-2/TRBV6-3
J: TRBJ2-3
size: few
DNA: TGTGCCAGCAGCGTACTAGCGGGAGGGCCTTATACGCAGTATTTT
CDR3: CASSVLAGGPYTQYF

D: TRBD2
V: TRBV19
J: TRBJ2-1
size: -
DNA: TGTGCCAGTAGTACCAGATCGACTAGCGGTCATTACAATGAGCAGTTCTTC
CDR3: CASSTRSTSGHYNEQFF

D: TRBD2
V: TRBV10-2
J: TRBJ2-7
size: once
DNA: TGCGCCAGCAGTGAGCTAACTAGCGGGAGCTACGAGCAGTACTTC
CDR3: CASSELTSGSYEQYF

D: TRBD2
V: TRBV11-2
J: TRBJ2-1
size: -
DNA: TGTGCCAGCAGTGGGACTAGCCCAAATGAGCAGTTCTTC
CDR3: CASSGTSPNEQFF

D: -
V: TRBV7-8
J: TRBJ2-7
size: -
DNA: TGTGCCAGCAGCTTAGAGTCCGGGTACCGGGACGAGCAGTACTTC
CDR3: CASSLESGYRDEQYF

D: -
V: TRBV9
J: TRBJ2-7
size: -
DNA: TGTGCCAGCAGCGTAGCTGGTGGGAGTGGTTACGAGCAGTACTTC
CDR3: CASSVAGGSGYEQYF

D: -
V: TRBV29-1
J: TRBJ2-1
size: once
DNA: TGCAGCGTTGAAGATGGGGCGAGCTCCTACAATGAGCAGTTCTTC
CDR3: CSVEDGASSYNEQFF

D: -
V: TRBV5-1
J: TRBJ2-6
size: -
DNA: TGCGCCAGCAGCCCCTACTCTGGGGCCAACGTCCTGACTTTC
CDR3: CASSPYSGANVLTF

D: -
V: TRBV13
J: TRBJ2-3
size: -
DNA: TGTGCCAGCAGCTTTAGAGGACAGCGCCCAGATACGCAGTATTTT
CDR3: CASSFRGQRPDTQYF

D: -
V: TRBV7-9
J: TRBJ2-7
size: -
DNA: TGTGCCAGCAGCTTCCCGACAGCGACAAACGAGCAGTACTTC
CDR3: CASSFPTATNEQYF

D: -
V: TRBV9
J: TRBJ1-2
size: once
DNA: TGTGCCAGCAGCCCCCGGACAGATTATGGCTACACCTTC
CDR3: CASSPRTDYGYTF

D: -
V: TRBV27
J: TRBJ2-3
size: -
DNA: TGTGCCAGCAGTTTAGGGACATCCGAGAGCACAGATACGCAGTATTTT
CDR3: CASSLGTSESTDTQYF

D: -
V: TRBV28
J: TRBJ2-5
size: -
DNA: TGTGCCAGCAGTTCCTCCGGGGAGACCCAGTACTTC
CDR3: CASSSSGETQYF

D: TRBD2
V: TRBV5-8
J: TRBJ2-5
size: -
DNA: TGTGCCAGCAGCTCGGGACTAAGGGCCCAAGAGACCCAGTACTTC
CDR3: CASSSGLRAQETQYF

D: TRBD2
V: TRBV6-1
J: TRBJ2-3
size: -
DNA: TGTGCCAGCAGTGAAGCGCGGCTAGCGGGAAGACTTAGCACAGATACGCAGTATTTT
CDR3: CASSEARLAGRLSTDTQYF

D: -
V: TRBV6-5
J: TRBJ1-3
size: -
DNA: TGTGCCAGAGCTAGAAACACCATATATTTT
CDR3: CARARNTIYF

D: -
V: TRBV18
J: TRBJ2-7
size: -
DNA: TGTGCCAGCTCACCACCGTCCAAGGGGTCCTACGAGCAGTACTTC
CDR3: CASSPPSKGSYEQYF

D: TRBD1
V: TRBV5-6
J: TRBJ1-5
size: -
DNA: TGTGCCAGCAGCTTCGGGACAGGGGCCCGGCCCCAGCATTTT
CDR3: CASSFGTGARPQHF

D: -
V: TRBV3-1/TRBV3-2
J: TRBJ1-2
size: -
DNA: TGTGCCAGCAGCCAACAGGGGTTCACCGCTAGCGGCTACACCTTC
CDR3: CASSQQGFTASGYTF

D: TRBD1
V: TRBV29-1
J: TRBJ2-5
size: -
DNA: TGCAGCGTCGGGACAGTTGCGAGGGGGACCCAGTACTTC
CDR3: CSVGTVARGTQYF

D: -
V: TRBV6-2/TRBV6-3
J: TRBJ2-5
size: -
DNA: TGTGCCAGCAGTTACTCTGAGGGAAGCGAGACCCAGTACTTC
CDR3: CASSYSEGSETQYF

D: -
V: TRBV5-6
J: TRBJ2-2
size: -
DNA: TGTGCCAGCAGCCGGAGGACCCTCACCGGGGAGCTGTTTTTT
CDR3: CASSRRTLTGELFF

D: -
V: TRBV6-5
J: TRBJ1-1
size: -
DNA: TGTGCCAGCAGTCAGCGCCCCGACACTGAAGCTTTCTTT
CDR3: CASSQRPDTEAFF

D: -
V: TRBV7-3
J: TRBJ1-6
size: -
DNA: TGTGCCAGCAGCTTTGGGACAAGAGGGAATTCACCCCTCCACTTT
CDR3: CASSFGTRGNSPLHF

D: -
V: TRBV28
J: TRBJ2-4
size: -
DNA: TGTGCCAGCAGCACTGCCTTGTTTCAGTACTTC
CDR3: CASSTALFQYF